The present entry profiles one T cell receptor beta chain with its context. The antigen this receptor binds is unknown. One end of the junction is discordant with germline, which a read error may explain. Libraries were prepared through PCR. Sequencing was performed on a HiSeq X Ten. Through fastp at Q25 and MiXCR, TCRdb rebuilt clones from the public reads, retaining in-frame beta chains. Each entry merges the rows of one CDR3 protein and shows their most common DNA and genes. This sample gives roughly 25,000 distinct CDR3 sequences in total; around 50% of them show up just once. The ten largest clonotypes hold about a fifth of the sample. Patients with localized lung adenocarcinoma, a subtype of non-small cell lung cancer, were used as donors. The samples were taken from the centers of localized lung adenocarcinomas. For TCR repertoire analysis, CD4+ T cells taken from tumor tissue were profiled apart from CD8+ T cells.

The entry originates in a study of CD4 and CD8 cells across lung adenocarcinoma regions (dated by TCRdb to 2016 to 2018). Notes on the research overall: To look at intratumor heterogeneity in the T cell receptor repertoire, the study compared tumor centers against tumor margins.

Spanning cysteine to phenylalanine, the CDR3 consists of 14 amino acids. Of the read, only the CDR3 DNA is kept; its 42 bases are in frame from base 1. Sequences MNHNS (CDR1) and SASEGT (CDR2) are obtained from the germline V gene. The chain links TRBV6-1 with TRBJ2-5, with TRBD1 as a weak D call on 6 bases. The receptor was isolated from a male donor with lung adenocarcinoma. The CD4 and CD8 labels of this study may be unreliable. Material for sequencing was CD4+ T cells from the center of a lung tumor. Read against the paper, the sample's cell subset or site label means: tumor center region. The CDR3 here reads CASSGGCDQDTQYF. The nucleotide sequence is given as TGTGCGAGCAGTGGGGGCTGTGACCAAGATACGCAGTACTTC.